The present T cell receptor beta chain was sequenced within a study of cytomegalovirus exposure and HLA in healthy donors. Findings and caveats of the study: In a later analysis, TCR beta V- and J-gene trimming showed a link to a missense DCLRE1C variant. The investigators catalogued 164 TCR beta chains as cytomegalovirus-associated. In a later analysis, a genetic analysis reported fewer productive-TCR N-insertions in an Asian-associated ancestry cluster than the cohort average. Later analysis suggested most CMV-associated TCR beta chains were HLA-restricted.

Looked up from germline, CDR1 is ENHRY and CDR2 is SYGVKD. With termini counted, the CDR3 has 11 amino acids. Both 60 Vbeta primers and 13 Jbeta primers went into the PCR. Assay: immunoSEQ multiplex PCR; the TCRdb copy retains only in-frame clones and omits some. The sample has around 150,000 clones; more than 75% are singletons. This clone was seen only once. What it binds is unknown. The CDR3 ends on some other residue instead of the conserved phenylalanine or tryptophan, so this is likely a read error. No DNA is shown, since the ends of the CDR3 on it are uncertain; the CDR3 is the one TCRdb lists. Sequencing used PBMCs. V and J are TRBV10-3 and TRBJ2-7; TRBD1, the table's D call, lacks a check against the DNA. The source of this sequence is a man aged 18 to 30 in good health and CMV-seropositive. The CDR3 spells CAISEDRAIYL.